The rows below give T cell receptor beta chains drawn from one sample of a study of neurological immune-mediated disorders. Each CDR3 protein is one row after TCRdb ran MiXCR on the 5' RACE reads. The sample consists of tens of thousands of distinct CDR3 sequences, roughly 4% of them appearing once. The sequenced sample consisted of PBMCs. These receptors originate from a woman aged 55 to 70 with multiple sclerosis. Each CDR3 is given with its conserved first and last residue. A D gene is named only where the DNA matches it firmly. Size is stated for part of the rows, as once, few or many counts, or as a class when the clone is expanded.

v_call	d_call	j_call	clone_size	cdr3_nt	cdr3_aa
TRBV5-5	TRBD1	TRBJ2-5	many	TGTGCCAGCAGCTCCGGGACAGGGGATCGGTCCCAGTACTTC	CASSSGTGDRSQYF
TRBV5-1	NA	TRBJ1-1	many	TGCGCCAGCAGCTTGGCCGAGGCCTCCCCTGAAGCTTTCTTT	CASSLAEASPEAFF
TRBV9	TRBD1	TRBJ2-6	many	TGTGCCAGCAGCGTAGGGACAGGCTATAGTGGGGCCAACGTCCTGACTTTC	CASSVGTGYSGANVLTF
TRBV20-1	NA	TRBJ1-2	many	TGCAGTGCTAGAGATATGCGGGATGGCTACACCTTC	CSARDMRDGYTF
TRBV5-5	NA	TRBJ2-3	many	TGTGCCAGCAGCTTTGGGGTTGCAGATACGCAGTATTTT	CASSFGVADTQYF
TRBV29-1	NA	TRBJ1-1	many	TGCAGCGTTCGGTCCGACAGCTACACTGAAGCTTTCTTT	CSVRSDSYTEAFF
TRBV5-1	TRBD1	TRBJ2-2	many	TGCGCCAGCAGCTTGGTTGGACAGGCATCTTCCGAGGAGCTGTTTTTT	CASSLVGQASSEELFF
TRBV10-3	NA	TRBJ1-2	many	TGTGCCATCAGTGAGTCGAGGCGGCAGGGTGAGGACTATGGCTACACCTTC	CAISESRRQGEDYGYTF
TRBV12-3/TRBV12-4	TRBD2	TRBJ2-5	few	TGTGCCAGCAGTTTCGGCTCCGGGGGGACTGCCGGGGAGACCCAGTACTTC	CASSFGSGGTAGETQYF
TRBV20-1	NA	TRBJ2-5	few	TGCAGTGCTCGATGGCAAGAGACCCAGTACTTC	CSARWQETQYF
TRBV2	NA	TRBJ1-2	NA	TGTGCCGGACTACAGGGATTTGGCTACACCTTC	CAGLQGFGYTF
TRBV20-1	TRBD2	TRBJ2-1	many	TGCAGTGCTAGAGTTATAGGCGGGAGGGCCAATGAGCAGTTCTTC	CSARVIGGRANEQFF
TRBV7-2	TRBD2	TRBJ2-1	NA	TGTGCCAGCAGCTTTGCGGGGGGGCCGGGCAATGAGCAGTTCTTC	CASSFAGGPGNEQFF
TRBV5-1	TRBD2	TRBJ2-1	many	TGCGCCAGCAGACTAGCGGGAGTAAATGAGCAGTTCTTC	CASRLAGVNEQFF
TRBV5-1	TRBD1	TRBJ1-4	few	TGCGCCAGCAGCTTGGGGGACAGAAATAATGAAAAACTGTTTTTT	CASSLGDRNNEKLFF
TRBV7-2	NA	TRBJ2-3	few	TGTGCCAGCAGCTTAAGGGGGGTCACAGATACGCAGTATTTT	CASSLRGVTDTQYF
TRBV7-6	TRBD1	TRBJ1-1	NA	TGTGCCAGCAGCCCGAGACAGGGTAACACTGAAGCTTTCTTT	CASSPRQGNTEAFF
TRBV7-2	NA	TRBJ2-3	many	TGTGCCAGCAGCCCACGCGCTGGGCTGGGTGATACGCAGTATTTT	CASSPRAGLGDTQYF
TRBV5-6	NA	TRBJ1-1	many	TGTGCCAGCAGCTCAATTAGGGGCACTGAAGCTTTCTTT	CASSSIRGTEAFF
TRBV5-1	NA	TRBJ2-7	many	TGCGCCAGCAGGGTCCATACAGGGTCTTACGAGCAGTACTTC	CASRVHTGSYEQYF
TRBV12-3/TRBV12-4	TRBD1	TRBJ1-4	many	TGTGCCAGCAGTGCAGGGGGCCCGCTGTTTTTT	CASSAGGPLFF
TRBV7-8	TRBD1	TRBJ1-1	many	TGTGCCAGCAGCATCCACAGGGGGCGAGGGACTGAAGCTTTCTTT	CASSIHRGRGTEAFF
TRBV28	NA	TRBJ1-2	many	TGTGCCAGCAGTTACCCAACCGGGAGGAACTATGGCTACACCTTC	CASSYPTGRNYGYTF
TRBV20-1	NA	TRBJ2-3	many	TGCAGTGCTAGAGAAGCCCACACAGATACGCAGTATTTT	CSAREAHTDTQYF
TRBV6-5	NA	TRBJ1-2	NA	TGTGCCAGCAGATTCGAGGGAGTCGGCTATGGCTACACCTTC	CASRFEGVGYGYTF
TRBV9	TRBD1	TRBJ2-1	NA	TGTGCCAGCAGCGTCGGCCGGGGACAGATCTACAATGAGCAGTTCTTC	CASSVGRGQIYNEQFF
TRBV4-1	TRBD1	TRBJ2-1	many	TGCGCCAGCAGCCTCCGACAGGGGATATACAATGAGCAGTTCTTC	CASSLRQGIYNEQFF
TRBV20-1	NA	TRBJ1-5	many	TGCAGTGCTACAGGGTGGGGCAATCAGCCCCAGCATTTT	CSATGWGNQPQHF
TRBV10-3	NA	TRBJ2-5	many	TGTGCCATCAGTGAGTCTGGGGTCGGCGAGACCCAGTACTTC	CAISESGVGETQYF
TRBV24-1	TRBD1	TRBJ1-6	many	TGTGCCACCGCCACAGGGGATAATTCACCCCTCCACTTT	CATATGDNSPLHF
TRBV20-1	NA	TRBJ1-6	many	TGCAGTGCTAGAGTGGCGAATTCACCCCTCCACTTT	CSARVANSPLHF
TRBV20-1	NA	TRBJ2-3	many	TGCAGTGCGGCCCCCCGGGGACTTACGCAGTATTTT	CSAAPRGLTQYF
TRBV5-1	NA	TRBJ2-3	NA	TGCGCCAGCAGCCCCCAAATCAGCACAGATACGCAGTATTTT	CASSPQISTDTQYF
TRBV11-2	TRBD1	TRBJ2-5	many	TGTGCCAGCAGCGGACAGGTACAAGAGACCCAGTACTTC	CASSGQVQETQYF
TRBV20-1	TRBD1	TRBJ1-1	many	TGCAGTGCCTCCCGGACAGGGATAAACACTGAAGCTTTCTTT	CSASRTGINTEAFF
TRBV4-3	NA	TRBJ1-1	many	TGCGCCAGCAGCCAATGTCGGCGCCAGACTCTGAACACTGAAGCTTTCTTT	CASSQCRRQTLNTEAFF
TRBV20-1	NA	TRBJ2-1	many	TGCAGTGCGCTACTAGCTCGTGAGCAGTTCTTC	CSALLAREQFF
TRBV28	TRBD2	TRBJ2-7	NA	TGTGCCAGCACCCCGCGGGGGTTGGCCTCCTACGAGCAGTACTTC	CASTPRGLASYEQYF
TRBV20-1	NA	TRBJ2-5	NA	TGCAGTGCTTTCGGCGAACGGGGGACCGGGGAGACCCAGTACTTC	CSAFGERGTGETQYF
TRBV7-2	NA	TRBJ2-7	many	TGTGCCAGCAGCCGGGGGCGGATCCCCGAGCAGTACTTC	CASSRGRIPEQYF
TRBV4-3	NA	TRBJ2-2	many	TGCGCCAGCAGCCCCACGGCTGGGGGGACCGGGGAGCTGTTTTTT	CASSPTAGGTGELFF
TRBV24-1	TRBD1	TRBJ2-7	many	TGTGCCACCAGCCAGGGACAGGAGAGCTCCTACGAGCAGTACTTC	CATSQGQESSYEQYF
TRBV5-1	NA	TRBJ2-3	many	TGCGCCAGCAGCTGGGGGGCCAGGCTGGATACGCAGTATTTT	CASSWGARLDTQYF
TRBV6-2/TRBV6-3	TRBD2	TRBJ2-1	many	TGTGCCAGCAGTTACGCCAGCGGGAGGGCTGAGCAGTTCTTC	CASSYASGRAEQFF
TRBV6-2/TRBV6-3	TRBD2	TRBJ2-5	many	TGTGCCAGCAGCATAACTAGCGGGAGGCCACAAGAGACCCAGTACTTC	CASSITSGRPQETQYF
TRBV28	NA	TRBJ1-4	many	TGTGCCAGCAGCCTTTGGGGTTCGACTAATGAAAAACTGTTTTTT	CASSLWGSTNEKLFF
TRBV18	TRBD1	TRBJ1-1	few	TGTGCCAGCCTGTCCCGGGACAGGGGTGGCACTGAAGCTTTCTTT	CASLSRDRGGTEAFF
TRBV20-1	NA	TRBJ2-7	few	TGCAGTGCTAGAGATAATATGCGGGGAAGAGAGCAGTACTTC	CSARDNMRGREQYF
TRBV7-9	NA	TRBJ1-6	many	TGTGCCAGCCGTTCCGGGGGTTCACCCCTCCACTTT	CASRSGGSPLHF
TRBV20-1	NA	TRBJ2-3	many	TGCAGTGCTAGTATGCAGCGGTCACTCACAGATACGCAGTATTTT	CSASMQRSLTDTQYF